This is a list of T cell receptor beta chains from one sample in a study of blood T cell repertoires in COVID-19. Sequenced by immunoSEQ multiplex PCR; TCRdb stores in-frame clones only, minus some. The table includes tens of thousands of clones, roughly 90% detected once. Sequenced: peripheral blood. The source is a man in his forties or fifties with active COVID-19. CDR3s include the opening cysteine and the closing phenylalanine or tryptophan. The D gene is left open where the match is weak. Expanded clones get a size class; other rows say once, few or many, or leave the size out.

>TRBD1|TRBJ2-7|.|TRBV6-5
TGTGCTCAGCCAGGGACAGGATACACCTACGAGCAGTACTTC
CAQPGTGYTYEQYF
>.|TRBJ1-4|.|TRBV4-3
TGCGCCAGCAGCCAAGATTTGGGGGGATATGAAAAACTGTTTTTT
CASSQDLGGYEKLFF
>.|TRBJ1-3|.|TRBV7-7
TGTGCCAGCAGCCCCAGCTCTGGAAACACCATATATTTT
CASSPSSGNTIYF
>.|TRBJ2-1|.|TRBV30
TGTGCCTGGGGTCTAGCGAAAAATGAGCAGTTCTTC
CAWGLAKNEQFF
>TRBD2|TRBJ2-1|.|TRBV28
TGTGCCAGCCTATTGAAACCCGGGACTAGCGGCAGCTCCTACAATGAGCAGTTCTTC
CASLLKPGTSGSSYNEQFF
>TRBD2|TRBJ2-7|.|TRBV28
TGTGCCAGCAGTTTATGGGGACTAGCGGGAGATCTCGAGCAGTACTTC
CASSLWGLAGDLEQYF
>.|TRBJ2-7|.|TRBV6-5
TGTGCCAGCAGTTCCCAGGGGACCGAGCAGTACTTC
CASSSQGTEQYF
>.|TRBJ2-7|.|TRBV19
TGTGCCAGTAGTATGCAGGCCAACTCCTACGAGCAGTACTTC
CASSMQANSYEQYF
>.|TRBJ1-5|once|TRBV15
TGTGCCACCAGCAGAGGGACAGTGAGCAATCAGCCCCAGCATTTT
CATSRGTVSNQPQHF
>.|TRBJ1-2|few|TRBV7-2
TGTGCCAGCAGCTTAGATCCCAGGACTTATGGCTACACCTTC
CASSLDPRTYGYTF
>.|TRBJ1-2|.|TRBV30
TGTGCCTGGAGTGTACAATATGGCTACACCTTC
CAWSVQYGYTF
>.|TRBJ2-2|.|TRBV2
TGTGCCAGCAGTGAAGGGGGAGTAGTCGGGGAGCTGTTTTTT
CASSEGGVVGELFF
>TRBD2|TRBJ2-1|.|TRBV27
TGTGCCAGCAGAACGACTAGCGGGAGGTGGACCTACAATGAGCAGTTCTTC
CASRTTSGRWTYNEQFF
>TRBD2|TRBJ2-6|.|TRBV27
TGTGCCAGCAGTTTGGGACTATCCTCTGGGGCCAACGTCCTGACTTTC
CASSLGLSSGANVLTF